These 5 T cell receptor beta chains came from one sample sequenced in a study of OX40 agonist ivuxolimab in advanced cancers. Libraries were prepared by immunoSEQ multiplex PCR; TCRdb keeps only in-frame clonotypes and omits some of them. Of over 70,000 clones listed, just under 90% are singletons. Specimen: CD4+ or CD8+ T cells sorted from blood, collected in a trial of the OX40 agonist ivuxolimab. The receptors derive from an adult with an advanced solid tumor such as melanoma, head and neck, liver or kidney cancer.

This rearrangement joins TRBV9 to TRBJ2-3; the match to TRBD2 covers 9 bases. V was pared by 3 bases and J by 0 bases, with 2 bases of the junction left unmatched. The length of the CDR3 is 15 residues. Germline V gives CDR1 SGDLS, CDR2 YYNGEE. CDR3 region: CASSGGTSSTDTQYF. CDR3 in DNA: TGTGCCAGCAGCGGAGGGACTAGCAGCACAGATACGCAGTATTTT.

In this sample, this clone turned up once. This sequence joins TRBV4-1 and TRBJ2-7; 10 bases are a match to TRBD2. Unmatched junction bases numbered 6, after V lost 0 bases and J lost 4 bases. The CDR3 has 16 amino acids. Germline values: CDR1 MGHRA, CDR2 YSYEKL. This CDR3 reads CASSQDSRTSGYEQYF. Here the CDR3 DNA reads TGCGCCAGCAGCCAAGACTCTCGGACTAGCGGATACGAGCAGTACTTC.

The chain combines TRBV25-1 with TRBJ2-1; D unresolved. Germline assignment: CDR1 MGHDK and CDR2 SYGVNS. This CDR3 is 14 amino acids long. Between the trimmed V and J ends, which lost 8 bases and 4 bases, there was a span of 15 bases. In DNA form, the CDR3 reads TGTGCCAGCTGCCCTTATGGGTCGTACAATGAGCAGTTCTTC. The encoded protein is CASCPYGSYNEQFF.

The rearrangement uses TRBV5-6 and TRBJ1-5; the D is unclear. The V end lost 3 bases, the J end lost 5 bases, and 12 bases lay between the germline ends. CDR1 and CDR2 from the germline V gene are SGHDT and YYEEEE. This CDR3 has 14 amino acids. The CDR3 DNA reads as TGTGCCAGCAGCTCAGGAGGAGGGTATCAGCCCCAGCATTTT. It is translated as CASSSGGGYQPQHF.

In its sample, this clone was seen a few times. The chain joins TRBV11-2 to TRBJ1-2; D is possibly TRBD1 (6 bases). The CDR3 spans 17 residues. Germline values: CDR1 SGHAT, CDR2 FQNNGV. Trimming removed 0 bases at V and 3 bases at J, with 17 bases between. The CDR3 sequence: CASSLDGGGWGHYGYTF. CDR3 nucleotides: TGTGCCAGCAGCTTAGATGGCGGGGGATGGGGGCACTATGGCTACACCTTC.